This T cell receptor beta chain comes out of a study of metastatic and nonmetastatic thyroid tumors. Study results and caveats: As reported, TCR beta diversity in blood and tumor was significantly higher in malignant thyroid tumors than in benign nodules.

The CDR3 totals 15 residues. V lost 5 bases and J 7 bases, leaving 18 bases between the germline ends. The germline CDR1 and CDR2 sequences are SGHAT and FQNNGV. The authors' processing: It was from CDR3 differences across clinicopathological groups that a distant-metastasis classifier for papillary thyroid cancer was built. TCRdb re-clonotyped the PCR reads through MiXCR. The V and J calls shown here were made by TCRdb, not taken from the authors' results. The sample contains about 35,000 clones, 15% to 20% of which appear only once. This clone has ten or more counts. Its cognate antigen is unknown. Before thyroid surgery, none of the patients had received any treatment.

The V and J genes are TRBV11-2 and TRBJ2-1, with D possibly TRBD2 on 6 matching bases. The receptor comes from a female donor with papillary thyroid cancer or a benign thyroid nodule (not recorded which). Some clones in this sample may be carry-over from other donors' samples. The sequencing input was blood. The CDR3 region is CASSIRLGRANEQFF. DNA of the CDR3: TGTGCCAGCAGCATCAGACTAGGGCGGGCGAATGAGCAGTTCTTC.